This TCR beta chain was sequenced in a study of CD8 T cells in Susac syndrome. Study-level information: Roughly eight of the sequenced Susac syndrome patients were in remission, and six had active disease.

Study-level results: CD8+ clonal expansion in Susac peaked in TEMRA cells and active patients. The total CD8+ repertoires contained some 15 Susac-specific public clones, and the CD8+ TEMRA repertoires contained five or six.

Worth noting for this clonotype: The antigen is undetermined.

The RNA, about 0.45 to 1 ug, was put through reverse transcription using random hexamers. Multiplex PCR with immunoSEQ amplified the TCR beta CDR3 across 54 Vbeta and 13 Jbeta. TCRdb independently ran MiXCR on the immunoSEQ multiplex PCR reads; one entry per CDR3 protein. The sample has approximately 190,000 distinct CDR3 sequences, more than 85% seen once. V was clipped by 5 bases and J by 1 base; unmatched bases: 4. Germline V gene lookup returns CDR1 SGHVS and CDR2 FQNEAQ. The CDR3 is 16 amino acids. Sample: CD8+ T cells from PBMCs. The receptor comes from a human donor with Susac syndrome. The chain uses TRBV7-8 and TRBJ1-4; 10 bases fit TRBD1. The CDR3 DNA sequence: TGTGCCAGCAGCCGTCGGGACAGGGGAACTAATGAAAAACTGTTTTTT. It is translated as CASSRRDRGTNEKLFF.